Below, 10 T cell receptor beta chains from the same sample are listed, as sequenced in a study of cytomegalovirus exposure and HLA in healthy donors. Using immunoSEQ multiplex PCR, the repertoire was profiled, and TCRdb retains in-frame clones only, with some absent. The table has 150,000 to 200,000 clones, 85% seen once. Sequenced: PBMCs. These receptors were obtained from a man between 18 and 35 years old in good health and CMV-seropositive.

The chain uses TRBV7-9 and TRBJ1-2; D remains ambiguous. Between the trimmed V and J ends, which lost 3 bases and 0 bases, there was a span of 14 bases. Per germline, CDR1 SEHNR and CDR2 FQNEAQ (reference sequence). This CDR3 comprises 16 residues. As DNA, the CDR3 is TGTGCCAGCAGCTTGGGGTCGGGGTTACCTAACTATGGCTACACCTTC. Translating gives CASSLGSGLPNYGYTF.

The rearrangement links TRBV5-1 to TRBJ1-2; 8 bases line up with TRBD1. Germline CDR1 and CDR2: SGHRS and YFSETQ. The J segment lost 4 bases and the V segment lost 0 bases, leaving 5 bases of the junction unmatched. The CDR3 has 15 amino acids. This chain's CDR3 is CASSLAGTGFYGYTF. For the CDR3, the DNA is TGCGCCAGCAGCTTGGCCGGGACAGGCTTCTATGGCTACACCTTC.

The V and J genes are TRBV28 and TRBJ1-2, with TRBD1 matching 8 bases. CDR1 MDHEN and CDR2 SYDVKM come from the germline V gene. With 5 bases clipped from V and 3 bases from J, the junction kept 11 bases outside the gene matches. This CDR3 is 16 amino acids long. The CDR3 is CASSTPPPGQDYGYTF. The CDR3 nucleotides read TGTGCCAGCAGTACCCCGCCCCCGGGACAGGACTATGGCTACACCTTC.

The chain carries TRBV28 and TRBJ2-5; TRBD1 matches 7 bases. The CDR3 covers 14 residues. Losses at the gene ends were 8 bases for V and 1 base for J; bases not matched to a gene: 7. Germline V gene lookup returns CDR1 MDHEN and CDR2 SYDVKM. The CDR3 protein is CASRQGWSQETQYF. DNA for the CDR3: TGTGCCAGCCGACAGGGATGGAGCCAAGAGACCCAGTACTTC.

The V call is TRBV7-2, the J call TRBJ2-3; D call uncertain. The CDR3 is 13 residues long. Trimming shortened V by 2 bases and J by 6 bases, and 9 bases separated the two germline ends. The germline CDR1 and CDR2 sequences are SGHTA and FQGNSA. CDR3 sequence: CASSLSPPDTQYF. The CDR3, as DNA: TGTGCCAGCAGCTTAAGCCCTCCGGATACGCAGTATTTT.

CDR3 region: CASSHRGAGAVSGYGYTF. CDR3 DNA: TGCGCCAGCAGCCACAGGGGGGCAGGGGCGGTTTCAGGTTATGGCTACACCTTC. The rearrangement links TRBV4-1 to TRBJ1-2; 7 nucleotides line up with TRBD1. The CDR3 is made up of 18 amino acids. The V gene's germline CDR1 is MGHRA and CDR2 YSYEKL. V was clipped by 3 bases and J by 5 bases; unmatched bases: 18.

CDR3 region: CASSLGSRGPVDTQYF. The CDR3 DNA is TGTGCCAGCAGCTTAGGGTCTAGAGGGCCAGTAGATACGCAGTATTTT. The chain combines TRBV7-2 with TRBJ2-3; TRBD2 might be the D (5 bases). Trimming shortened V by 1 base and J by 5 bases, and 16 bases separated the two germline ends. The germline V gene encodes CDR1 SGHTA and CDR2 FQGNSA. The CDR3 covers 16 residues.

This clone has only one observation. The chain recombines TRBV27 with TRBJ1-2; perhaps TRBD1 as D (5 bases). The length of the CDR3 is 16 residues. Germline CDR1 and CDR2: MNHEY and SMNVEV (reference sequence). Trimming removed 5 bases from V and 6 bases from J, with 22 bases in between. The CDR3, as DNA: TGTGCCAGCAGTCTCGTTGGAGGGGCCGGGCACCATGGCTACACCTTC. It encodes CASSLVGGAGHHGYTF.

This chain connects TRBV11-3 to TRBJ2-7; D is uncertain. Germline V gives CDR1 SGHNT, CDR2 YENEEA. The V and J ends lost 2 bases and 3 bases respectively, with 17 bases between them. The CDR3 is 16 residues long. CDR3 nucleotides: TGTGCCAGCAGCTTAAGAGCAGGAACAGCCGACTACGAGCAGTACTTC. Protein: CASSLRAGTADYEQYF.

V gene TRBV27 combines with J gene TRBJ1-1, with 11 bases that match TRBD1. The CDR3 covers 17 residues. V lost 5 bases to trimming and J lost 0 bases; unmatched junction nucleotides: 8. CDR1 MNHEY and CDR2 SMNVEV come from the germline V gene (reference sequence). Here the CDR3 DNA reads TGTGCCAGCAGTGCGGACAGGGGGCGCGTGATGAACACTGAAGCTTTCTTT. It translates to CASSADRGRVMNTEAFF.